This TCR beta chain came from a study of OX40 agonist ivuxolimab in advanced cancers. Across the study: In this trial design, patients received ivuxolimab intravenously at 0.01 to 10 mg/kg every 2 weeks. Overall study findings and caveats: CD8+ T cells (on average) carried more expanded clones than CD4+ T cells.

In this sample, this clone turned up a few times. No antigen is known for it. The table came from immunoSEQ multiplex PCR; TCRdb's copy has only in-frame clones and leaves some out. Here the sample spans 65,000 to 80,000 clones, roughly 84% being singletons. The CDR3 covers 14 residues. V was shortened by 2 bases and J by 1 base, with 9 bases between the two germline ends. Germline lookup yields CDR1 SGHDT and CDR2 YYEEEE. The J gene is TRBJ2-5, the V gene TRBV5-6; D possibly corresponds to TRBD2 (5 bases). The sample in question was CD4+ or CD8+ T cells sorted from blood, obtained in a trial of the OX40 agonist ivuxolimab. This sequence was found in an adult with an advanced solid tumor such as melanoma, head and neck, liver or kidney cancer. CDR3 loop: CASSFRSGQETQYF. The CDR3 coding sequence is TGTGCCAGCAGCTTTCGGAGCGGCCAAGAGACCCAGTACTTC.